The rows below give T cell receptor beta chains drawn from one sample of a study of shared clonotypes between healthy human individuals. Libraries were prepared by immunoSEQ multiplex PCR; TCRdb keeps only in-frame clonotypes and omits some of them. The table shows 2 million to 2.5 million clones, with roughly 93% occurring only once. Specimen: naive CD4+ T cells from PBMCs. These receptors originate from a man aged 18 to 29 in good health. Some clones in this sample may be carry-over from other donors' samples. Each CDR3 is given with its conserved first and last residue. D genes are given only for firm matches. A row's size may be missing; if present it is once, few, many or a size class.

CDR3aa | CDR3nt | v_gene | abundance | d_gene | j_gene
CASRQGRNYGYTF | TGTGCCAGCAGACAGGGACGGAACTATGGCTACACCTTC | TRBV6-5 | - | - | TRBJ1-2
CSVVRPNSYEQYF | TGCAGCGTTGTGCGACCCAACAGCTACGAGCAGTACTTC | TRBV29-1 | - | - | TRBJ2-7
CASSLARERYEQYF | TGTGCCAGCAGCTTAGCCAGGGAGCGGTACGAGCAGTACTTC | TRBV7-2 | - | - | TRBJ2-7
CASSLGEPNEQFF | TGCGCCAGCAGCTTGGGGGAGCCAAATGAGCAGTTCTTC | TRBV5-1 | - | - | TRBJ2-1
CASSLTNRDPTNTGELFF | TGCGCCAGCAGTCTCACTAACAGGGACCCCACGAACACCGGGGAGCTGTTTTTT | TRBV23-1 | - | - | TRBJ2-2
CASSLGTGNYGYTF | TGCGCCAGCAGCTTGGGGACGGGGAACTATGGCTACACCTTC | TRBV5-1 | once | - | TRBJ1-2
CASSPHEQYF | TGTGCCAGCAGCCCCCACGAGCAGTACTTC | TRBV7-9 | - | - | TRBJ2-7
CASSPLTGSNYGYTF | TGCGCCAGCAGCCCGCTGACAGGGAGCAACTATGGCTACACCTTC | TRBV5-1 | - | TRBD1 | TRBJ1-2
CASSPTGRLNEKLFF | TGTGCCAGCTCACCGACCGGACGGTTAAATGAAAAACTGTTTTTT | TRBV18 | - | - | TRBJ1-4
CASSQPVQGSTEAFF | TGTGCCAGCAGCCAACCAGTACAGGGAAGCACTGAAGCTTTCTTT | TRBV4-2 | - | - | TRBJ1-1
CASSPRPGGGTSTDTQYF | TGCGCCAGCAGCCCCCGGCCGGGGGGCGGAACTAGCACAGATACGCAGTATTTT | TRBV5-1 | - | - | TRBJ2-3
CASSPRINSGNTIYF | TGTGCCAGCAGCCCCAGGATTAACTCTGGAAACACCATATATTTT | TRBV6-6 | - | - | TRBJ1-3
CASSLVPGYLRGANVLTF | TGTGCCAGCAGCTTAGTGCCAGGGTACCTTCGGGGGGCCAACGTCCTGACTTTC | TRBV7-8 | - | - | TRBJ2-6
CAVELGGTEAFF | TGTGCCGTCGAACTAGGGGGCACTGAAGCTTTCTTT | TRBV6-1 | - | - | TRBJ1-1
CASGGSFSEQYF | TGTGCCAGCGGCGGGTCCTTCTCCGAGCAGTACTTC | TRBV11-2 | - | - | TRBJ2-7
CASSEGGRAKNIQYF | TGCGCCAGCAGTGAAGGGGGGAGAGCCAAAAACATTCAGTACTTC | TRBV10-1 | - | - | TRBJ2-4
CASSSTGQGSTNEKLFF | TGCGCCAGCAGCTCGACAGGGCAGGGGTCAACTAATGAAAAACTGTTTTTT | TRBV5-1 | - | TRBD1 | TRBJ1-4
CASSVPAAGGPGELFF | TGTGCCAGCAGCGTTCCCGCGGCGGGAGGGCCCGGGGAGCTGTTTTTT | TRBV9 | - | TRBD2 | TRBJ2-2
CASSFSLTDYYGYTF | TGTGCCAGCAGCTTCTCTTTGACAGACTACTATGGCTACACCTTC | TRBV5-6 | - | - | TRBJ1-2
CASSFTGTGGVEQYF | TGCGCCAGCAGCTTCACCGGGACAGGGGGCGTCGAGCAGTACTTC | TRBV5-1 | - | TRBD1 | TRBJ2-7
CAWSYARDTQYF | TGTGCCTGGAGTTATGCGAGGGATACGCAGTATTTT | TRBV30 | - | - | TRBJ2-3
CASRTGDRSYEQYF | TGTGCCAGCAGAACCGGGGACAGGTCCTACGAGCAGTACTTC | TRBV6-5 | - | TRBD1 | TRBJ2-7
CASSDGRLNTEAFF | TGTGCCAGCTCAGACGGACGGCTGAACACTGAAGCTTTCTTT | TRBV18 | - | - | TRBJ1-1
CASSRRGGTDTQYF | TGTGCCAGCAGCCGGCGGGGGGGCACAGATACGCAGTATTTT | TRBV28 | - | TRBD2 | TRBJ2-3
CASSELGTDNTEAFF | TGTGCCAGCAGTGAGCTTGGGACAGATAACACTGAAGCTTTCTTT | TRBV25-1 | few | TRBD1 | TRBJ1-1
CASSLGAGGSNEQFF | TGTGCCAGCAGCTTAGGCGCGGGAGGATCCAATGAGCAGTTCTTC | TRBV7-3 | - | TRBD2 | TRBJ2-1
CASSEQYTGELFF | TGTGCCAGCAGTGAACAATACACCGGGGAGCTGTTTTTT | TRBV2 | - | - | TRBJ2-2